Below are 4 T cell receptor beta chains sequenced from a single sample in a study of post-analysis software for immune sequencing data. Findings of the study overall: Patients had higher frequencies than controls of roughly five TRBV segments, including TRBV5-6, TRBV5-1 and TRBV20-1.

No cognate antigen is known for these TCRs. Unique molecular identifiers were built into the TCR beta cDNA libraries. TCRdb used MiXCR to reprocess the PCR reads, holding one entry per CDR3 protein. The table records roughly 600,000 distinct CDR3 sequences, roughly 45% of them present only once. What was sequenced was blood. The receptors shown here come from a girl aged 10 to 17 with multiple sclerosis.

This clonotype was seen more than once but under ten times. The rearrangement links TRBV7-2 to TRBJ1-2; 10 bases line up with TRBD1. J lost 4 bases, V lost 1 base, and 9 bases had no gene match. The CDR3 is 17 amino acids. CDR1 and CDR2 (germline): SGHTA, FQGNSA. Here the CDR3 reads CASSLGPPGQGPYGYTF. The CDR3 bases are TGTGCCAGCAGCTTAGGACCTCCGGGACAGGGGCCCTATGGCTACACCTTC. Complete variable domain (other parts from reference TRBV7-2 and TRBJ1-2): GAGVSQSPSNKVTEKGKDVELRCDPISGHTALYWYRQSLGQGLEFLIYFQGNSAPDKSGLPSDRFSAERTGGSVSTLTIQRTQQEDSAVYLCASSLGPPGQGPYGYTFGSGTRLTVV.

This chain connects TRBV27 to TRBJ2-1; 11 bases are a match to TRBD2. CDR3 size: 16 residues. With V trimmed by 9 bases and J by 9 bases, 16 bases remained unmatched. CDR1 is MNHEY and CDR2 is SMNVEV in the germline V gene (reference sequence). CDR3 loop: CASPELTSGSGGEQFF. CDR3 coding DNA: TGTGCCAGTCCAGAGTTAACTAGCGGGAGCGGCGGTGAGCAGTTCTTC.

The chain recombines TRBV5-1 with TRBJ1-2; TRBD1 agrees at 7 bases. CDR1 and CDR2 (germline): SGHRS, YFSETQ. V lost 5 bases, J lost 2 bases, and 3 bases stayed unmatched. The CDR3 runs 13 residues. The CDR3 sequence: CASREDRNYGYTF. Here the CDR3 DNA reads TGCGCCAGCAGGGAGGACAGGAACTATGGCTACACCTTC.

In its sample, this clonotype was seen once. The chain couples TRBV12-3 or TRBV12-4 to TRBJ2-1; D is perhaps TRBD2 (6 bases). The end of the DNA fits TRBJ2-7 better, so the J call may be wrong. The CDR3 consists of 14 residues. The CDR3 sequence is CASSLSEGGNEQYF. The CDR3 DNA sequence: TGTGCCAGCAGTTTATCGGAGGGAGGCAATGAGCAGTACTTC.